The T cell receptor beta chain under discussion was sequenced for a study of cytomegalovirus exposure and HLA in healthy donors. CDR1 KGHSH and CDR2 LQKENI come from the germline V gene. There are 14 residues in the CDR3. Germline trimming cut 4 bases from V and 1 base from J; bases unmatched to any gene: 2. The PCR employed 60 Vbeta primers together with 13 Jbeta primers. Sequencing used immunoSEQ multiplex PCR; TCRdb keeps in-frame clones, though not all of them. The sample contains 100,000 to 150,000 clones, more than 60% of which appear only once. The donors were healthy bone marrow donors. What was sequenced was PBMCs. The receptor's source is a man aged 25-45 years in good health and CMV-seronegative. The V gene is TRBV18, the J gene TRBJ1-1; TRBD1 aligns across 8 bases. CDR3 sequence reads: CASSLQGENTEAFF. As DNA, the CDR3 is TGTGCCAGCTCACTACAGGGGGAGAACACTGAAGCTTTCTTT.